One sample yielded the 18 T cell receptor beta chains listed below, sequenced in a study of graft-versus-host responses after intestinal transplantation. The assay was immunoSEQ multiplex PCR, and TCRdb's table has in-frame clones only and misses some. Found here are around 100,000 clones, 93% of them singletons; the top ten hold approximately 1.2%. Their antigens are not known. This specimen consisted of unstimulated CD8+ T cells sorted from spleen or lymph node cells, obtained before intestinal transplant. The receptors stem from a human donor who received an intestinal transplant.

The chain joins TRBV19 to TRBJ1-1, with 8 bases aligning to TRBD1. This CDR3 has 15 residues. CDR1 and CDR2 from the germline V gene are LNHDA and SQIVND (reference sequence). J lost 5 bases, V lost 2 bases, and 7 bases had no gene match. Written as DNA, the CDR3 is TGTGCCAGTAGTATACAGGGGGCCGGAGGTACTGAAGCTTTCTTT. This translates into CASSIQGAGGTEAFF.

DNA of the CDR3: TGTGCCAGCAGCTCCGGACTAGCGGGGTCCTACGAGCAGTACTTC. As protein: CASSSGLAGSYEQYF. The chain links TRBV4-2 to TRBJ2-7, with TRBD2 matching 12 bases. The CDR3 runs 15 residues. CDR1 LGHNA and CDR2 YNFKEQ come from the germline V gene. Trimming cost V 5 bases and J 1 base; bases outside gene matches: 3.

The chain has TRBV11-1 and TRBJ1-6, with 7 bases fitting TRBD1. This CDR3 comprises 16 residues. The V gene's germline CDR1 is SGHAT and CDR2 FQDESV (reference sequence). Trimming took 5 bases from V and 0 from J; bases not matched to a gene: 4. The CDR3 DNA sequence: TGTGCCAGCAGCCTCGACAGGGCCTCCTATAATTCACCCCTCCACTTT. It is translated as CASSLDRASYNSPLHF.

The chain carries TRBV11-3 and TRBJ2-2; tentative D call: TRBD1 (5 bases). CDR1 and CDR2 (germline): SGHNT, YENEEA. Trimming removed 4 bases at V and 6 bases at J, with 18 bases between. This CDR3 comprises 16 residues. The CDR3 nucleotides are TGTGCCAGCAGCTCGCCTACAGGAGCCCGCGCCGGGGAGCTGTTTTTT. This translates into CASSSPTGARAGELFF.

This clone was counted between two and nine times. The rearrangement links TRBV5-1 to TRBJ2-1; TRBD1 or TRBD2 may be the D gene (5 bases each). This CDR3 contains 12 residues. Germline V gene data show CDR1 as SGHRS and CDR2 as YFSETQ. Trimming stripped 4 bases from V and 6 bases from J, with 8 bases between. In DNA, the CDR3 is TGCGCCAGCAGCGGGGACGGCAATGAGCAGTTCTTC. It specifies CASSGDGNEQFF.

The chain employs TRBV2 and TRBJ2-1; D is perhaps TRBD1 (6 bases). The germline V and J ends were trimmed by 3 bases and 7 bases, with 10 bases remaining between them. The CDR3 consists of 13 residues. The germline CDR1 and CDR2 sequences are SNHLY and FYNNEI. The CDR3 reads CASSDGQGNEQFF. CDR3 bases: TGTGCCAGCAGTGATGGTCAGGGGAATGAGCAGTTCTTC. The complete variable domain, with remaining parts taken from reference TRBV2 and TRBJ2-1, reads EPEVTQTPSHQVTQMGQEVILRCVPISNHLYFYWYRQILGQKVEFLVSFYNNEISEKSEIFDDQFSVERPDGSNFTLKIRSTKLEDSAMYFCASSDGQGNEQFFGPGTRLTVL.

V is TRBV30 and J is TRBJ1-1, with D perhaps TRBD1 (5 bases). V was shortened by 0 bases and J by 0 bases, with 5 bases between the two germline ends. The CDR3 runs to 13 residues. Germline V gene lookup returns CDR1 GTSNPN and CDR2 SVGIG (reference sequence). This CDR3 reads CAWSVQVNTEAFF. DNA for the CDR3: TGTGCCTGGAGTGTACAGGTGAACACTGAAGCTTTCTTT.

CDR3 bases: TGCGCCAGCAGCCAGGTACAGGGGCAAAGGGGCGAGCAGTACTTC. Encoded protein: CASSQVQGQRGEQYF. The chain is built from TRBV4-1 and TRBJ2-7, with 7 bases matching TRBD1. Unmatched junction bases numbered 11, after V lost 3 bases and J lost 6 bases. This CDR3 region has 15 residues. Looked up from germline, CDR1 is MGHRA and CDR2 is YSYEKL.

The CDR3 nucleotides read TGTGCCAGTAGTTCTGGTGGGTACGAGCAGTACTTC. Protein sequence: CASSSGGYEQYF. The chain combines TRBV19 with TRBJ2-7; no clear D. There are 12 residues in the CDR3. V was clipped by 5 bases and J by 4 bases, with 9 bases between them. Germline CDR1 and CDR2: LNHDA and SQIVND (reference sequence). The full variable domain, its missing parts supplied by reference TRBV19 and TRBJ2-7, is DGGITQSPKYLFRKEGQNVTLSCEQNLNHDAMYWYRQDPGQGLRLIYYSQIVNDFQKGDIAEGYSVSREKKESFPLTVTSAQKNPTAFYLCASSSGGYEQYFGPGTRLTVT.

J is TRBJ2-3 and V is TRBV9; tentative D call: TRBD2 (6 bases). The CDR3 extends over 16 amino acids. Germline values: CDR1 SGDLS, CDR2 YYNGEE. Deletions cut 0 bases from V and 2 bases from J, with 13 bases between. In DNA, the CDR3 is TGTGCCAGCAGCGTAGAGGAGGGCCTGTCCACAGATACGCAGTATTTT. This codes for CASSVEEGLSTDTQYF. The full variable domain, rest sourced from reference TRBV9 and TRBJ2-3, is DSGVTQTPKHLITATGQRVTLRCSPRSGDLSVYWYQQSLDQGLQFLIQYYNGEERAKGNILERFSAQQFPDLHSELNLSSLELGDSALYFCASSVEEGLSTDTQYFGPGTRLTVL.

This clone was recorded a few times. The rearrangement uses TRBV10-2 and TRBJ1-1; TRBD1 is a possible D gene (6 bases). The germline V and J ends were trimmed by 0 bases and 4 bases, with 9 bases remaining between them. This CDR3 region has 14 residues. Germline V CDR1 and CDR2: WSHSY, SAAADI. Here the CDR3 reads CASSESQGGTEAFF. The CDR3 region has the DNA TGCGCCAGCAGTGAGTCACAGGGCGGCACTGAAGCTTTCTTT.

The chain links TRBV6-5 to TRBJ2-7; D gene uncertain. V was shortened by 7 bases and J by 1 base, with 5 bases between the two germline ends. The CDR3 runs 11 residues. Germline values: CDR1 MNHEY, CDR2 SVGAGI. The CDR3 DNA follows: TGTGCCAGCACTAAATCCTACGAGCAGTACTTC. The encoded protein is CASTKSYEQYF.

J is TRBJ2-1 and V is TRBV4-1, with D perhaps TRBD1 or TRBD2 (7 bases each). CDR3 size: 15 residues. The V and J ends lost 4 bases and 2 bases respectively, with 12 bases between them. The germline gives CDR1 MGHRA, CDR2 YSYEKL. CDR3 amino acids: CASSPGGAPYNEQFF. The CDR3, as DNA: TGCGCCAGCAGCCCAGGGGGGGCGCCCTACAATGAGCAGTTCTTC.

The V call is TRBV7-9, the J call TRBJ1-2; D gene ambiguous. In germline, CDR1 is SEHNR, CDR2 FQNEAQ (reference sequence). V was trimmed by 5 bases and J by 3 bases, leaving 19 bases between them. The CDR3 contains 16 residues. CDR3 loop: CASSPRVGGLDYGYTF. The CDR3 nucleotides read TGTGCCAGCAGCCCACGGGTGGGAGGTTTGGACTATGGCTACACCTTC.

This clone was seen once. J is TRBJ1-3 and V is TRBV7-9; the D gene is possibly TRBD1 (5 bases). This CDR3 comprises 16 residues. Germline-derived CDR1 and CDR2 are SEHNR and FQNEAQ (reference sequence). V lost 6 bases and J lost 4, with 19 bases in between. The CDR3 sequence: CASSPPGPPLGNTIYF. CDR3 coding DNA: TGTGCCAGCAGTCCCCCGGGGCCCCCTCTGGGAAACACCATATATTTT.

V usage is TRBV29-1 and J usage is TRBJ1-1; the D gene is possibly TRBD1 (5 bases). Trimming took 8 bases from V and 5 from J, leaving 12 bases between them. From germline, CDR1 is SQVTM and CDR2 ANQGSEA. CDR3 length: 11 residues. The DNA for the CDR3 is TGCAGCCTGGCAAGGGGAACTGAAGCTTTCTTT. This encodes CSLARGTEAFF.

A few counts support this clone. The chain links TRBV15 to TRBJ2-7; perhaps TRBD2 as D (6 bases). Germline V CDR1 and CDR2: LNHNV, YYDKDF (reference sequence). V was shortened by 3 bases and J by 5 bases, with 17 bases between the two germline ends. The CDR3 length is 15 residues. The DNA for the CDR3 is TGTGCCACCAGCAGCTCTCGAGGGAGGATAGACGAGCAGTACTTC. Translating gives CATSSSRGRIDEQYF.

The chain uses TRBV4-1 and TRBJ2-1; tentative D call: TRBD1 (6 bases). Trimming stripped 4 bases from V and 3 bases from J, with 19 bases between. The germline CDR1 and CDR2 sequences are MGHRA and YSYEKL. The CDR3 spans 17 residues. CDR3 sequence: CASSPYPPGQLYNEQFF. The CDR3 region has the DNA TGCGCCAGCAGCCCCTACCCCCCGGGACAACTCTACAATGAGCAGTTCTTC.